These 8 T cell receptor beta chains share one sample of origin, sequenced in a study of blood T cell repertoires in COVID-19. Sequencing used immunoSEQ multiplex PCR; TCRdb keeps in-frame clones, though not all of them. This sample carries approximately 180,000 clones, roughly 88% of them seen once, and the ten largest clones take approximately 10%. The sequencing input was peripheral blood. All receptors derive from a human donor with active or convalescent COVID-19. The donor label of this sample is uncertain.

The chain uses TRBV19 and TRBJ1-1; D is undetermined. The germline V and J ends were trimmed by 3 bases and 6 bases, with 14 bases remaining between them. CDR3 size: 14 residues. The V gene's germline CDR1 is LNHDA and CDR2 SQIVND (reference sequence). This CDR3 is CASSMAHSAAEAFF. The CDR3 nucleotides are TGTGCCAGTAGTATGGCTCACTCAGCGGCTGAAGCTTTCTTT.

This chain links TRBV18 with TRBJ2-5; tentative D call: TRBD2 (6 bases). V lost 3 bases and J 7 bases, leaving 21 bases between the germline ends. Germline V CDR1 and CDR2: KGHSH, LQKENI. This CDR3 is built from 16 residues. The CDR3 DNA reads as TGTGCCAGCTCACCCGTTGTGAAACTCAACGGGGGGACCCAGTACTTC. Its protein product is CASSPVVKLNGGTQYF.

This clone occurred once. The CDR3 region is CASSQVVGGLAGEVADTQYF. The CDR3 DNA sequence: TGTGCCAGCAGCCAAGTTGTCGGGGGACTAGCGGGAGAAGTGGCAGATACGCAGTATTTT. The V and J genes are TRBV3-1 (or the pseudogene TRBV3-2) and TRBJ2-3, with 14 bases matching TRBD2. V was clipped by 1 base and J by 4 bases; unmatched bases: 13. The CDR3 spans 20 residues. Germline lookup yields CDR1 LGHDT and CDR2 YNNKEL (reference sequence).

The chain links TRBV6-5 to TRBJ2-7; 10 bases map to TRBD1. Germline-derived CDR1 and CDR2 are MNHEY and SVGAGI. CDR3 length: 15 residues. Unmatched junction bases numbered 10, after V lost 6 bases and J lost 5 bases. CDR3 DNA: TGTGCCAGCAGGATCTCGTGGACAGGGGGTAACGAGCAGTACTTC. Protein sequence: CASRISWTGGNEQYF.

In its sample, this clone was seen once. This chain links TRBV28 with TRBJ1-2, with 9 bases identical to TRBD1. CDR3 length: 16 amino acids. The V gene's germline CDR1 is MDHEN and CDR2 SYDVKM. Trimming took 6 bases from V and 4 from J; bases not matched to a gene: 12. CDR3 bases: TGTGCCAGCAGCTTACAAGGGACAGGGCCTTTCTATGGCTACACCTTC. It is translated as CASSLQGTGPFYGYTF.

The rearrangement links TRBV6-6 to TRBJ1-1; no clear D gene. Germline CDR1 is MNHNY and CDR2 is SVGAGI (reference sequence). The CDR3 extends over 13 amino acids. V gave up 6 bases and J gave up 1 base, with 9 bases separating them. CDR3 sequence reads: CASRLVGNTEAFF. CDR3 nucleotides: TGTGCCAGCAGACTAGTGGGGAACACTGAAGCTTTCTTT.

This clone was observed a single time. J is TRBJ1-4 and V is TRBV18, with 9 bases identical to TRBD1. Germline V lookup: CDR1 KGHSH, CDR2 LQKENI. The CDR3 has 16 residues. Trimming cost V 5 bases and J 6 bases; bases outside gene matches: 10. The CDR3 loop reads CASSIRPGQGDEKLFF. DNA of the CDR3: TGTGCCAGCTCAATACGCCCGGGACAGGGAGATGAAAAACTGTTTTTT.

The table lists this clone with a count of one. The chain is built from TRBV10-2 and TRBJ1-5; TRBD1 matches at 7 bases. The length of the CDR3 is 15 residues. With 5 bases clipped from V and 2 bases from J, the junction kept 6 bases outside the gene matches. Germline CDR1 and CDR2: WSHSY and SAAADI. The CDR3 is CASSRTGGGNQPQHF. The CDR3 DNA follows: TGCGCCAGCAGTAGGACAGGAGGTGGCAATCAGCCCCAGCATTTT.